Each of the 22 T cell receptor beta chains below was sequenced from the same sample in a study of shared clonotypes between healthy human individuals. Terminally differentiated effector memory CD45RA+ cells were excluded from the naive CD8 cells, which were CD45RO-negative and positively selected for CCR7. TCRdb's table, derived via immunoSEQ multiplex PCR, lists solely in-frame clones and lacks some. The sample carries about 680,000 clones, about 90% recorded once. Sequenced sample: naive CD8+ T cells sorted from blood. These receptors came from a young man in good health.

The V and J genes are TRBV15 and TRBJ2-7; D not resolved. The CDR3 loop spans 13 amino acids. V was trimmed by 1 base and J by 5 bases, leaving 9 bases between them. The germline V gene encodes CDR1 LNHNV and CDR2 YYDKDF (reference sequence). The CDR3 nucleotides read TGTGCCACCAGCAGAGGGGCTAGTAACGAGCAGTACTTC. Amino acids: CATSRGASNEQYF.

This sequence joins TRBV11-1 and TRBJ2-5, with D possibly TRBD2 on 6 matching bases. Trimming took 7 bases from V and 4 from J, leaving 16 bases between them. This CDR3 is 14 amino acids long. The V gene's germline CDR1 is SGHAT and CDR2 FQDESV (reference sequence). CDR3 residues: CASKLADFLETQYF. CDR3 coding DNA: TGTGCCAGCAAACTAGCAGACTTTCTAGAGACCCAGTACTTC.

V is TRBV10-1 and J is TRBJ2-1; maybe TRBD2 (5 bases). Germline CDR1 reads WNHNN; CDR2 reads SYGVQD (reference sequence). The V end was cut by 7 bases, the J end by 6 bases, with 10 bases between. The CDR3 is 12 amino acids. CDR3 sequence: CASNFRGNEQFF. CDR3 sequence (DNA): TGCGCCAGCAATTTTCGGGGCAATGAGCAGTTCTTC.

This clone appeared a single time. The CDR3 here is CASSLPTGGIGGYTF. As DNA, the CDR3 is TGTGCCAGCAGTTTACCGACAGGGGGAATCGGTGGCTACACCTTC. J is TRBJ1-2 and V is TRBV28, with TRBD1 identical over 9 bases. The CDR3 consists of 15 residues. The J segment lost 7 bases and the V segment lost 2 bases, leaving 8 bases of the junction unmatched. CDR1 and CDR2 (germline): MDHEN, SYDVKM.

The rearrangement joins TRBV5-1 to TRBJ2-2, with unresolved D. Trimming cost V 2 bases and J 0 bases, with 5 bases left between them. The CDR3 is made up of 14 amino acids. Germline V gene sequence: CDR1 SGHRS, CDR2 YFSETQ. The CDR3 DNA reads TGCGCCAGCAGCTTTGGCTCGAACACCGGGGAGCTGTTTTTT. Its translation: CASSFGSNTGELFF.

Remarks on this clone: Within the sample, other DNA sequences also encode this same CDR3. The chain carries TRBV6-5 and TRBJ2-5; 7 bases agree with TRBD1. CDR1 MNHEY and CDR2 SVGAGI come from the germline V gene. This CDR3 has 13 residues. V was pared by 2 bases and J by 4 bases, with 1 base of the junction left unmatched. The CDR3 nucleotides are TGTGCCAGCAGTTACCCAGGGGGAGAGACCCAGTACTTC. Protein: CASSYPGGETQYF.

The chain carries TRBV29-1 and TRBJ1-2; 9 nucleotides match TRBD1. With 5 bases clipped from V and 4 bases from J, the junction kept 11 bases outside the gene matches. The length of the CDR3 is 15 residues. The V gene's germline CDR1 is SQVTM and CDR2 ANQGSEA. The CDR3 DNA follows: TGCAGCGTTAACTCCGGGGACAGGGACATCTATGGCTACACCTTC. Protein product: CSVNSGDRDIYGYTF. Combining the CDR3 with reference TRBV29-1 and TRBJ1-2 gives the whole variable domain SAVISQKPSRDICQRGTSLTIQCQVDSQVTMMFWYRQQPGQSLTLIATANQGSEATYESGFVIDKFPISRPNLTFSTLTVSNMSPEDSSIYLCSVNSGDRDIYGYTFGSGTRLTVV.

The chain joins TRBV5-6 to TRBJ2-5, with D perhaps assigned TRBD1 or TRBD2 (5 bases each). The CDR3 is made up of 15 amino acids. Germline values: CDR1 SGHDT, CDR2 YYEEEE. The V gene lost 4 bases and the J gene lost 2 bases, with 15 bases spanning the gap. The CDR3 DNA sequence: TGTGCCAGCAGCAATACTCGGGGCGATCAAGAGACCCAGTACTTC. Its translation: CASSNTRGDQETQYF.

The chain uses TRBV27 and TRBJ2-7, with TRBD2 identical over 10 bases. Germline CDR1 is MNHEY and CDR2 is SMNVEV (reference sequence). V was pared by 6 bases and J by 7 bases, with 9 bases of the junction left unmatched. The length of the CDR3 is 14 residues. CDR3 protein: CASSNSGLASEQYF. In DNA form, the CDR3 reads TGTGCCAGCAGCAACTCGGGACTAGCGAGTGAGCAGTACTTC.

This clone was observed a few times. This rearrangement joins TRBV9 to TRBJ2-5, with TRBD2 identical over 9 bases. This CDR3 spans 14 amino acids. The germline CDR1 and CDR2 sequences are SGDLS and YYNGEE. V gave up 3 bases and J gave up 5 bases; unmatched junction bases: 5. As DNA, the CDR3 is TGTGCCAGCAGCGGGGGACTAGCAACCGAGACCCAGTACTTC. It is translated as CASSGGLATETQYF.

The rearrangement links TRBV7-9 to TRBJ2-5; the match to TRBD2 covers 9 bases. With 3 bases clipped from V and 5 bases from J, the junction kept 10 bases outside the gene matches. Germline V gene data show CDR1 as SEHNR and CDR2 as FQNEAQ (reference sequence). CDR3 size: 16 residues. CDR3 sequence reads: CASSFYSGSLGETQYF. The CDR3 DNA is TGTGCCAGCAGCTTCTATAGCGGGAGCTTGGGTGAGACCCAGTACTTC. The full variable domain, its missing parts supplied by reference TRBV7-9 and TRBJ2-5, is DTGVSQNPRHKITKRGQNVTFRCDPISEHNRLYWYRQTLGQGPEFLTYFQNEAQLEKSRLLSDRFSAERPKGSFSTLEIQRTEQGDSAMYLCASSFYSGSLGETQYFGPGTRLLVL.

This clone was seen once. The CDR3 protein is CAISERTSGKGGNEQFF. The CDR3 DNA sequence: TGTGCCATCAGTGAGAGGACTAGCGGGAAAGGGGGGAATGAGCAGTTCTTC. The V and J genes are TRBV10-3 and TRBJ2-1, with 12 bases aligning to TRBD2. V trimming: 2 bases; J trimming: 7 bases; junction bases outside the gene matches: 9. Germline assignment: CDR1 ENHRY and CDR2 SYGVKD. The CDR3 totals 17 residues.

The gene calls are TRBV21-1 and TRBJ2-3; the table's D call TRBD1 went unverified against the DNA. TRBV21-1 is labeled a pseudogene. The CDR3 runs 16 residues. The CDR3 bases are TGTGCCAGCAGCAAAGGGCCAGGTAAAGACACAGATACGCAGTATTTT. This sequence encodes CASSKGPGKDTDTQYF.

This chain connects TRBV18 to TRBJ1-2; D perhaps matches TRBD1 (5 bases). V lost 3 bases and J 0 bases, leaving 14 bases between the germline ends. The CDR3 covers 16 residues. Germline CDR1 is KGHSH and CDR2 is LQKENI. The DNA of the CDR3 is TGTGCCAGCTCACCCACCGGGGGGACGACTAACTATGGCTACACCTTC. Its translation: CASSPTGGTTNYGYTF.

This sequence joins TRBV19 and TRBJ2-7; D is perhaps TRBD2 (5 bases). V lost 4 bases to trimming and J lost 7 bases, with 17 bases between them. The CDR3 runs 14 residues. Looked up from germline, CDR1 is LNHDA and CDR2 is SQIVND (reference sequence). The CDR3 loop is CASSTEGGTLEQYF. The DNA of the CDR3 is TGTGCCAGTAGTACCGAGGGCGGTACCTTGGAGCAGTACTTC.

J is TRBJ2-1 and V is TRBV28; D may be TRBD2 (6 bases). Germline CDR1 MDHEN, CDR2 SYDVKM. V lost 1 base and J lost 5, with 15 bases in between. The CDR3 has 16 residues. In DNA, the CDR3 is TGTGCCAGCAGTTTATTTACCGGGAGTATCGACAATGAGCAGTTCTTC. Protein: CASSLFTGSIDNEQFF.

The rearrangement links TRBV19 to TRBJ1-5; a weak D match, TRBD1 (6 bases). Germline V lookup: CDR1 LNHDA, CDR2 SQIVND (reference sequence). V lost 3 bases and J 5 bases, leaving 11 bases between the germline ends. The CDR3 sequence is 14 residues long. The CDR3 protein is CASSIWDKYQPQHF. The CDR3 region has the DNA TGTGCCAGTAGTATCTGGGACAAATATCAGCCCCAGCATTTT.

This chain links TRBV7-9 with TRBJ1-2; D unclear. The germline gives CDR1 SEHNR, CDR2 FQNEAQ (reference sequence). This CDR3 has 16 amino acids. V was cut by 2 bases and J by 4 bases, with 17 bases left in between. The CDR3 bases are TGTGCCAGCAGCTTATCCACTACTGGTAGGGTCTATGGCTACACCTTC. Translating it yields CASSLSTTGRVYGYTF.

V and J are TRBV6-1 and TRBJ2-2, with 9 bases aligning to TRBD2. Germline V gene sequence: CDR1 MNHNS, CDR2 SASEGT. The CDR3 is made up of 19 amino acids. The J segment lost 0 bases and the V segment lost 2 bases, leaving 10 bases of the junction unmatched. The CDR3 spells CASSEWSSGTSANTGELFF. The CDR3 nucleotides read TGTGCCAGCAGTGAATGGTCTAGCGGGACCTCGGCGAACACCGGGGAGCTGTTTTTT.

Written as DNA, the CDR3 is TGTGCCAGCACCCTAGCGGGGGGGCCGGGGAATACGCAGTATTTT. Protein product: CASTLAGGPGNTQYF. The chain carries TRBV6-1 and TRBJ2-3, with 12 positions matching TRBD2. CDR1 and CDR2 (germline): MNHNS, SASEGT. V lost 7 bases, J lost 7 bases, and 9 bases stayed unmatched. The CDR3 is 15 residues long.

The CDR3: CASSLDREREYPYEQYF. CDR3 coding DNA: TGTGCCAGCAGCTTAGATCGCGAGCGGGAATACCCCTACGAGCAGTACTTC. V and J are TRBV11-2 and TRBJ2-7; 7 bases are shared with TRBD2. V lost 0 bases to trimming and J lost 2 bases; unmatched junction nucleotides: 10. Germline CDR1 reads SGHAT; CDR2 reads FQNNGV. CDR3 length: 17 residues.

The V and J genes are TRBV18 and TRBJ2-3; 9 bases agree with TRBD2. V lost 2 bases to trimming and J lost 2 bases; unmatched junction nucleotides: 20. The CDR3 contains 21 residues. Germline V gives CDR1 KGHSH, CDR2 LQKENI. The CDR3 loop reads CASSPAAGERKTSGDTDTQYF. CDR3 sequence (DNA): TGTGCCAGCTCACCAGCGGCGGGCGAACGCAAGACTAGCGGTGACACAGATACGCAGTATTTT.